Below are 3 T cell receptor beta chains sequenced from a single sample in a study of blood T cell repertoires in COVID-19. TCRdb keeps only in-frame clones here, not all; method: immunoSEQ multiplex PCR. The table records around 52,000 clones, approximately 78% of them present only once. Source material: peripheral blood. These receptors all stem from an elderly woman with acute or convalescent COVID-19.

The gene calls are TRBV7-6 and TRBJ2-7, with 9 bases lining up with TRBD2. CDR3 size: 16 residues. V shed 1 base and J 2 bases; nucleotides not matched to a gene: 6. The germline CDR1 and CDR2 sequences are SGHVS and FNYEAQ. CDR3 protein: CASSLELAGTPYEQYF. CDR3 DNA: TGTGCCAGCAGCTTAGAACTAGCGGGTACCCCCTACGAGCAGTACTTC.

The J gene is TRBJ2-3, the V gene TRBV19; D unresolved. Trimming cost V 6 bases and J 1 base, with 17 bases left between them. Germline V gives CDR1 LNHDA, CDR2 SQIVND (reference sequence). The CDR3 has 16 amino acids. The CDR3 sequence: CASRPIEALGTDTQYF. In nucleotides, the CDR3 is TGTGCCAGTAGGCCTATAGAAGCGCTCGGCACAGATACGCAGTATTTT.

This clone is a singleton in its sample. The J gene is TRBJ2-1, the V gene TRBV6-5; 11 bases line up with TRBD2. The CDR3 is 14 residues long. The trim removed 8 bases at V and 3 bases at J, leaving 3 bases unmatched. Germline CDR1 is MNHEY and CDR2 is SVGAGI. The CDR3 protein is CASSGLAGYNEQFF. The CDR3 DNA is TGTGCCAGCTCCGGACTAGCGGGCTACAATGAGCAGTTCTTC.